Listed below are T cell receptor beta chains from one sample, sequenced in a study of regulatory T cells in long-lasting Graves disease. TCRdb ran MiXCR on the multiplex PCR reads and lists one entry per CDR3 protein. Of approximately 380,000 distinct CDR3 sequences listed, less than 25% are singletons. Here the sequenced sample was peripheral blood mononuclear cells (PBMCs), taken when the disease was refractory, from a patient treated with antithyroid drugs. Every receptor here comes from a female donor with Graves disease. CDR3s include the opening cysteine and the closing phenylalanine or tryptophan. Fields, in order: J gene, D gene, clone size, V gene, CDR3 protein, CDR3 DNA. The D gene is left open where the match is weak. The size entry is marked missing in some rows and otherwise reads once, few, many or a size class.

>TRBJ2-1|.|.|TRBV5-8
CASSFLSSGAYNEQFF
TGTGCCAGCAGCTTTCTTTCCAGCGGAGCCTACAATGAGCAGTTCTTC
>TRBJ2-1|.|few|TRBV7-2
CASSLDRARAGLSYNEQFF
TGTGCCAGCAGCTTAGACAGGGCCCGCGCGGGACTCTCCTACAATGAGCAGTTCTTC
>TRBJ2-5|.|.|TRBV6-2/TRBV6-3
CASSDHGAGAQYF
TGTGCCAGCAGCGACCACGGGGCCGGGGCCCAGTACTTC
>TRBJ2-1|.|few|TRBV10-1
CASSGRSRGRIYNEQFF
TGCGCCAGCAGTGGTCGTTCCCGGGGGCGAATCTACAATGAGCAGTTCTTC
>TRBJ2-7|TRBD2|few|TRBV9
CASSLSLLAGGPLDEQYF
TGTGCCAGCAGCTTATCTCTACTAGCGGGAGGGCCTCTGGACGAGCAGTACTTC
>TRBJ1-2|.|.|TRBV9
CASSVGGPYGYTF
TGTGCCAGCAGCGTAGGAGGCCCCTATGGCTACACCTTC
>TRBJ1-1|TRBD1|.|TRBV20-1
CSARVYRGGNTEAFF
TGCAGTGCTAGAGTTTACAGGGGGGGGAACACTGAAGCTTTCTTT
>TRBJ1-1|.|.|TRBV29-1
CGGLMNTEAFF
TGCGGGGGACTTATGAACACTGAAGCTTTCTTT
>TRBJ2-5|.|.|TRBV7-9
CASSSGRYQETQYF
TGTGCCAGCAGCTCTGGACGGTACCAAGAGACCCAGTACTTC
>TRBJ1-4|.|many|TRBV30
CAWSDDSFAEKLFF
TGTGCCTGGAGTGATGACAGTTTCGCCGAAAAACTGTTTTTT
>TRBJ1-6|TRBD1|few|TRBV7-8
CASSLDRGNTYNSPLHF
TGTGCTAGCAGCTTGGACAGGGGTAACACCTATAATTCACCCCTCCACTTT
>TRBJ2-4|TRBD1|few|TRBV10-1
CASSERTGGRDIQYF
TGCGCCAGCAGTGAGAGGACAGGGGGTAGGGACATTCAGTACTTC
>TRBJ1-2|.|few|TRBV2
CASSEKSDVGTF
TGTGCCAGCAGTGAAAAGTCCGACGTTGGCACCTTC
>TRBJ2-7|.|many|TRBV7-2
CASSPGTQLREQYF
TGTGCCAGCAGCCCCGGGACTCAATTACGGGAGCAGTACTTC
>TRBJ2-7|TRBD2|few|TRBV3-1
CASSSSAGGSYEQYF
TGTGCCAGCAGCTCCTCAGCGGGAGGTTCCTACGAGCAGTACTTC
>TRBJ2-1|TRBD1|.|TRBV15
CATSRDGTGSGNEQFF
TGTGCCACCAGCAGAGACGGGACAGGGTCAGGGAATGAGCAGTTCTTC
>TRBJ2-2|.|.|TRBV19
CASSVVRGELFF
TGTGCCAGTAGTGTAGTTCGGGGGGAGCTGTTTTTT
>TRBJ2-6|.|many|TRBV12-3/TRBV12-4
CASTPQGSSGANVLTF
TGTGCCAGCACACCGCAAGGGAGCTCTGGGGCCAACGTCCTGACTTTC
>TRBJ2-1|.|.|TRBV29-1
CSVDVRRTYNEQFF
TGCAGCGTTGATGTCAGGAGGACCTACAATGAGCAGTTCTTC
>TRBJ1-2|.|many|TRBV5-1
CASSLHPNYGYTF
TGCGCCAGCAGCTTGCATCCTAACTATGGCTACACCTTC
>TRBJ2-7|.|many|TRBV2
CASSPDPYEQYF
TGTGCCAGCAGCCCGGACCCCTACGAGCAGTACTTC
>TRBJ1-6|.|many|TRBV25-1
CASSGSDSAYNSPLHF
TGTGCCAGCAGCGGTTCGGACAGCGCCTATAATTCACCCCTCCACTTT
>TRBJ2-1|TRBD2|.|TRBV6-5
CASSWTGGGHEQFF
TGTGCCAGCAGTTGGACGGGAGGCGGACATGAGCAGTTCTTC
>TRBJ1-3|.|.|TRBV28
CASSAYSGNTIYF
TGTGCCAGCAGCGCGTACTCTGGAAACACCATATATTTT
>TRBJ2-1|TRBD1|once|TRBV18
CASSPDRGRRGIYNEQFF
TGTGCCAGCTCACCGGACAGGGGGCGCAGAGGCATCTACAATGAGCAGTTCTTC
>TRBJ1-3|.|few|TRBV6-1
CASSRDWSSGNTIYF
TGTGCCAGCAGTCGGGACTGGAGCTCTGGAAACACCATATATTTT
>TRBJ1-1|TRBD1|many|TRBV29-1
CSVTGGLNTEAFF
TGCAGCGTTACAGGGGGCTTGAACACTGAAGCTTTCTTT
>TRBJ2-7|TRBD2|many|TRBV6-5
CASSSPLAGVSFYEQYF
TGTGCCAGCAGTTCTCCCCTAGCGGGAGTTTCTTTCTACGAGCAGTACTTC
>TRBJ2-7|.|few|TRBV9
CASSVAMALPYEQYF
TGTGCCAGCAGCGTGGCGATGGCACTTCCGTACGAGCAGTACTTC
>TRBJ2-7|TRBD1|many|TRBV5-6
CASSPGTGPYEQYF
TGTGCCAGCAGCCCTGGGACAGGACCCTACGAGCAGTACTTC
>TRBJ2-2|.|many|TRBV6-1
CASSEVIGVTGELFF
TGTGCCAGCAGTGAAGTCATAGGGGTCACCGGGGAGCTGTTTTTT
>TRBJ2-4|.|.|TRBV5-1
CASSLGGWRNIQYF
TGCGCCAGCAGCTTGGGAGGGTGGAGAAACATTCAGTACTTC
>TRBJ1-4|.|.|TRBV19
CASSSGRTSEKLFF
TGTGCCAGTAGTTCAGGACGGACGAGTGAAAAACTGTTTTTT
>TRBJ2-5|.|.|TRBV6-6
CASSYSIIGRGSQETQYF
TGTGCCAGCAGTTACTCGATCATTGGGCGGGGATCACAAGAGACCCAGTACTTC
>TRBJ2-5|TRBD2|many|TRBV28
CASTGGSKTQYF
TGTGCCAGTACTGGCGGGAGTAAGACCCAGTACTTC
>TRBJ2-3|TRBD1|.|TRBV27
CASSSKPGQGRDTQYF
TGTGCCAGCAGTTCCAAGCCGGGACAGGGAAGAGATACGCAGTATTTT
>TRBJ2-7|TRBD1|.|TRBV7-6
CASSLAEWTGVGEQYF
TGTGCCAGCAGCTTAGCGGAATGGACAGGGGTCGGCGAGCAGTACTTC
>TRBJ1-6|.|many|TRBV28
CATGFRESYNSPLHF
TGTGCCACAGGGTTTCGGGAATCCTATAATTCACCCCTCCACTTT
>TRBJ1-2|.|.|TRBV29-1
CSVEEVGYGYTF
TGCAGCGTTGAAGAAGTCGGCTATGGCTACACCTTC
>TRBJ2-5|TRBD2|many|TRBV6-2/TRBV6-3
CASSYEWILGLAYQETQYF
TGTGCCAGCAGTTACGAGTGGATCTTGGGACTAGCATATCAAGAGACCCAGTACTTC
>TRBJ1-2|.|.|TRBV30
CAWSKNYGAPSINYGYTF
TGTGCCTGGAGTAAAAACTACGGGGCGCCCTCTATCAACTATGGCTACACCTTC
>TRBJ1-3|TRBD1|.|TRBV2
CASILGQGAGNTIYF
TGTGCCAGCATCCTTGGACAGGGGGCTGGAAACACCATATATTTT
>TRBJ1-1|.|few|TRBV29-1
CSVEARTGEAFF
TGCAGCGTTGAAGCCCGGACGGGTGAAGCTTTCTTT
>TRBJ2-6|.|few|TRBV6-2/TRBV6-3
CASTSAVGPSGANVLTF
TGTGCCAGCACCTCCGCGGTGGGACCCTCTGGGGCCAACGTCCTGACTTTC
>TRBJ1-1|.|.|TRBV12-3/TRBV12-4
CASSTQGGNTEAFF
TGTGCCAGCAGTACGCAGGGTGGGAACACTGAAGCTTTCTTT
>TRBJ2-7|.|many|TRBV15
CATRGMSYEQYF
TGTGCCACCAGAGGGATGTCCTACGAGCAGTACTTC
>TRBJ1-2|.|many|TRBV12-5
CASGSREGGYTF
TGTGCTAGTGGTTCCCGAGAGGGTGGCTACACCTTC